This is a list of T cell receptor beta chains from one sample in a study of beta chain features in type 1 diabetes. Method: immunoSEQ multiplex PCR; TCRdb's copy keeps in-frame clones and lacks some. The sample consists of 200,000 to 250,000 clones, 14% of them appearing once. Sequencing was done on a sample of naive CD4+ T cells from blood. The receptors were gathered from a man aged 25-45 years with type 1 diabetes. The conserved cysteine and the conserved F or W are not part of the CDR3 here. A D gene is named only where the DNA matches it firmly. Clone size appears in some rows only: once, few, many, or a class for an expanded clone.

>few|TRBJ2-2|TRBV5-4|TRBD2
ASSLPPLAGAHPGELF
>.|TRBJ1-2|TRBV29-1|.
SASVGEDGYT
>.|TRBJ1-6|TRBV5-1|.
ASSLASGHASPLH
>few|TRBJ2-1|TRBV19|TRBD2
ASSSPGTRGFNEQF
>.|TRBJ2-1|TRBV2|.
ASSAGRASEF
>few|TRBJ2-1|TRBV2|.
ASSRGNKQF
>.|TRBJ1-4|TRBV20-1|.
SASNEKLF
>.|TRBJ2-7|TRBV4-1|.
ASSQVPGEQY
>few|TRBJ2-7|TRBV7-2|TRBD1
ASSLTGGAPYEQY
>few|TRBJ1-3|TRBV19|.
ASSTTGGEIY
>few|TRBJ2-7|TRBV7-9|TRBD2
ASSLPASGSSYEQY
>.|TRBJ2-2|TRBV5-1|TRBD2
ASTQTSGGPNTGELF
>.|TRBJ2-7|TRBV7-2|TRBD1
ASSPRTGRFYEQY
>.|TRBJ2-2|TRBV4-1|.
ASSQTDRNRGGELF
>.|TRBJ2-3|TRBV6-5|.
ASSRTFTDTQY
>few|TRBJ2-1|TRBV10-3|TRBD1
AIGQVSDEQF
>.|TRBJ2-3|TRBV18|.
ASSPRSARGSTDTQY
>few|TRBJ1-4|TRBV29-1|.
SVAVTENEKLF
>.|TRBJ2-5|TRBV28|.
ASSPPRDQETQY
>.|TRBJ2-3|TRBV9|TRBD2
ASSVGLASSTDTQY
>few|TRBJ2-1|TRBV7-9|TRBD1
ASSPSGTGYNEQF
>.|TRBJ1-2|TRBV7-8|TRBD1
ASSPGGFSYYGYT
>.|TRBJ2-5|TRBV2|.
ASSKGGGRVQETQY
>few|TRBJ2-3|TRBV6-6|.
ASSYSTRSDTQY
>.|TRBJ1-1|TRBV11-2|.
ASSFQGNTEAF
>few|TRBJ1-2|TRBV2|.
ASSEREHVYGYT
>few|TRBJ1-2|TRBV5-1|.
ASSFLRPAGYGYT
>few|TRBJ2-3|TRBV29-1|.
SVAAGTQY
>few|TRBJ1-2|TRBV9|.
ASSVGPVSNYGYT
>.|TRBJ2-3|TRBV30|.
AWSWADTQY
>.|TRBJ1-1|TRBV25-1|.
ASRDISHTEAF
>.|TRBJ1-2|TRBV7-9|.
ASSLDGLLDYGYT
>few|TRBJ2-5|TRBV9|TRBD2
ASSPSTSGGLSQY
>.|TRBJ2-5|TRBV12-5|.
ASGLVPLTGGDPSYQETQY
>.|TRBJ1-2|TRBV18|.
ASSPKQVANYGYT
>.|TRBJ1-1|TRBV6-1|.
ASLTGGRGTEAF
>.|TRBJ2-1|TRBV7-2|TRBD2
ASSFGLAGDHEQF
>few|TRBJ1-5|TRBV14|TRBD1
ASSSSGGSQPQH
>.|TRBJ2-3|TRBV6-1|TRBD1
ASSDGQGLDTQY
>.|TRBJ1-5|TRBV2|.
ASRDDSYNQPQH
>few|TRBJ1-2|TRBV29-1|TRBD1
SGNSDRAGGYT